The T cell receptor beta chain under discussion was sequenced for a study of CD8 T cells in Susac syndrome. Trimming left V 8 bases short and J 1 base short, with 17 bases between. This CDR3 comprises 15 residues. Reverse transcription used about 0.45 to 1 ug RNA and random hexamers. TCRdb used MiXCR to reprocess the immunoSEQ multiplex PCR reads, holding one entry per CDR3 protein. The repertoire holds approximately 150,000 distinct CDR3 sequences, with about 94% as singletons. The patients serving as multiple sclerosis controls were treatment-naive. They had stable or active relapsing-remitting disease and fulfilled revised McDonald criteria. Negative isolation yielded CD8+ and CD4+ T cells; FACS enriched TEMRA cells.

This sequence originates from a human donor with multiple sclerosis. This chain links TRBV12-3 or TRBV12-4 with TRBJ1-1; D is perhaps TRBD1 (5 bases). Material for sequencing was CD4+ T cells from PBMCs. CDR3 residues: CASDHATGPNTEAFF. CDR3 sequence (DNA): TGTGCCAGCGACCACGCCACGGGGCCGAACACTGAAGCTTTCTTT.